The clone carrying this TCR beta chain has more than one count but fewer than ten. This sample holds PBMCs from roughly 10 ml fresh peripheral blood. TCR beta CDR3 region amplification was performed from RNA transcripts. Initially, a first-round RT-PCR of the TCR CDR3 employed the HTBI primer set. MiXCR, run by TCRdb on the multiplex PCR reads, gives a single entry per CDR3 protein. Of 300,000 or so distinct CDR3 sequences detected, 15% to 20% appear once; the ten largest clones hold roughly 50%. This sample was taken from a study of T cells in Graves' hyperthyroidism and ophthalmopathy. The sample taken for sequencing was blood. This sequence originates from a woman between 55 and 75 years old with Graves' ophthalmopathy.

CDR3 in amino acids: CASSFSAGYFTEAFF. In DNA form, the CDR3 reads TGTGCCAGCAGTTTTTCGGCAGGGTATTTCACTGAAGCTTTCTTT. This rearrangement joins TRBV28 to TRBJ1-1, with D possibly matching TRBD1 (5 bases). The length of the CDR3 is 15 residues. Trimming cost V 3 bases and J 4 bases, with 15 bases left between them. From germline, CDR1 is MDHEN and CDR2 SYDVKM. Drawing the rest from reference TRBV28 and TRBJ1-1, the complete variable domain is DVKVTQSSRYLVKRTGEKVFLECVQDMDHENMFWYRQDPGLGLRLIYFSYDVKMKEKGDIPEGYSVSREKKERFSLILESASTNQTSMYLCASSFSAGYFTEAFFGQGTRLTVV.